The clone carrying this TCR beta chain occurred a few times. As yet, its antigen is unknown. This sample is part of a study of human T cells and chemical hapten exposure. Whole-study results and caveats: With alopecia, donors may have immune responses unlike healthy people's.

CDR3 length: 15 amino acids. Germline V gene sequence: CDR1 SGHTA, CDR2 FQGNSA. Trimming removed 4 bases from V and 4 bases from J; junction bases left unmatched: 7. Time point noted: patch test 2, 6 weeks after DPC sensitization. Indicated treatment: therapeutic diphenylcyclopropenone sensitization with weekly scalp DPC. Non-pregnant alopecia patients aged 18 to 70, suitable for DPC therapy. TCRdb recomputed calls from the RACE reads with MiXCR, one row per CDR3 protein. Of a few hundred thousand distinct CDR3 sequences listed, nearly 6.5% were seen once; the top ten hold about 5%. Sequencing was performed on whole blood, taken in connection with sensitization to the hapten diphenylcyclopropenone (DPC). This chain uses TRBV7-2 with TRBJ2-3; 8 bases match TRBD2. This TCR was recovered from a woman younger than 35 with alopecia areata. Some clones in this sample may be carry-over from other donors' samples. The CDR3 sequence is CASSWLAGVADTQYF. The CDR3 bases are TGTGCCAGCAGCTGGCTAGCGGGTGTGGCAGATACGCAGTATTTT.